This T cell receptor beta chain originates from a study of blood T cell repertoires in COVID-19. Sequencing was performed with immunoSEQ multiplex PCR; in TCRdb, only in-frame clones are kept and a portion is missing. There are about 68,000 clones in the sample; less than 95% occur only once, and about 5% lies in the top ten. This CDR3 comprises 15 residues. Germline lookup yields CDR1 MDHEN and CDR2 SYDVKM. The V and J ends lost 5 bases and 3 bases, in that order; junction bases with no gene match: 6. The sequenced material came from peripheral blood. The V call is TRBV28, the J call TRBJ2-5, with 10 bases that match TRBD2. The clonotype was recovered from an older woman with active COVID-19. Here the CDR3 DNA reads TGTGCCAGCAGTCCCCGACTAGCGGGTAAAGAGACCCAGTACTTC. Residues: CASSPRLAGKETQYF.